One sample yielded the 30 T cell receptor beta chains listed below, sequenced in a study of early T cells in non-severe SARS-CoV-2 infection. MiXCR, applied by TCRdb to the 5' RACE reads, yields one record per CDR3 protein. Here the sample spans 25,000 to 30,000 distinct CDR3 sequences, more than 4.5% being singletons. The sequenced sample consisted of whole blood. These receptor sequences come from an adult who was a healthcare worker with PCR-confirmed SARS-CoV-2 infection or an uninfected control (not recorded which).

This clonotype was detected a few times. J is TRBJ1-2 and V is TRBV27; unclear D gene. CDR3 length equals 17 residues. From germline, CDR1 is MNHEY and CDR2 SMNVEV (reference sequence). Trimming pared 4 bases from V and 6 bases from J, leaving 24 bases between. The CDR3 spells CASSSYGPFTHSHGYTF. The DNA of the CDR3 is TGTGCCAGCAGTTCATACGGGCCTTTCACACACTCGCATGGCTACACCTTC.

The gene calls are TRBV5-6 and TRBJ1-1; D remains ambiguous. The CDR3 has 12 residues. CDR1 and CDR2 (germline): SGHDT, YYEEEE. The V gene lost 4 bases and the J gene lost 4 bases, with 8 bases spanning the gap. CDR3 DNA: TGTGCCAGCAGCCGACAATTCACTGAAGCTTTCTTT. It is translated as CASSRQFTEAFF.

This clonotype was seen many times. This chain links TRBV7-2 with TRBJ2-1; 9 positions agree with TRBD2. With 5 bases clipped from V and 8 bases from J, the junction kept 4 bases outside the gene matches. Germline values: CDR1 SGHTA, CDR2 FQGNSA. This CDR3 contains 13 residues. CDR3 DNA: TGTGCCAGCAGCCCGCGGGGGGGAGATGAGCAGTTCTTC. Translated: CASSPRGGDEQFF.

This clonotype was counted ten times or more. This rearrangement joins TRBV28 to TRBJ2-7; no clear D gene. The CDR3 covers 12 residues. Per germline, CDR1 MDHEN and CDR2 SYDVKM. Trimming removed 3 bases at V and 3 bases at J, with 6 bases between. CDR3 DNA sequence: TGTGCCAGCAGTTTGAAGAACTACGAGCAGTACTTC. This sequence encodes CASSLKNYEQYF.

This clonotype was seen ten or more times. This chain joins TRBV12-3 or TRBV12-4 and TRBJ2-7; TRBD2 matches 8 bases. V dropped 7 bases and J dropped 4; count of bases not matched to a gene: 6. The CDR3 sequence is 13 residues long. DNA of the CDR3: TGTGCCAGCAACTGGGGACTAGGGTACGAGCAGTACTTC. Encoded protein: CASNWGLGYEQYF.

This clonotype has ten or more counts. V usage is TRBV5-1 and J usage is TRBJ2-2; D unresolved. The ends were cut back, 2 bases at V and 0 bases at J, with 5 bases in the middle. In germline, CDR1 is SGHRS, CDR2 YFSETQ. The CDR3 loop spans 14 amino acids. This CDR3 reads CASSLISNTGELFF. Here the CDR3 DNA reads TGCGCCAGCAGCTTAATTTCGAACACCGGGGAGCTGTTTTTT.

At least ten counts were recorded for this clonotype. This chain joins TRBV6-2 or TRBV6-3 and TRBJ1-2, with D hard to call. Germline lookup yields CDR1 MNHEY and CDR2 SVGEGT. Between the trimmed V and J ends, which lost 4 bases and 4 bases, there was a span of 16 bases. The CDR3 is made up of 15 amino acids. For the CDR3, the DNA is TGTGCCAGCAGTTCGCTCCTTGAGGAAACCTATGGCTACACCTTC. It is translated as CASSSLLEETYGYTF.

This chain joins TRBV11-2 and TRBJ2-4; D may be TRBD1 (5 bases). The CDR3 has 15 residues. CDR1 is SGHAT, CDR2 FQNNGV, per germline. Trimming took off 4 bases at V and 0 bases at J, with 10 bases between the two ends. The CDR3 loop is CASSSGHLAKNIQYF. The CDR3 bases are TGTGCCAGCAGCTCAGGGCATTTAGCCAAAAACATTCAGTACTTC. The complete variable domain, with remaining parts taken from reference TRBV11-2 and TRBJ2-4, reads EAGVAQSPRYKIIEKRQSVAFWCNPISGHATLYWYQQILGQGPKLLIQFQNNGVVDDSQLPKDRFSAERLKGVDSTLKIQPAKLEDSAVYLCASSSGHLAKNIQYFGAGTRLSVL.

This clonotype showed up many times. V gene TRBV28 combines with J gene TRBJ2-1, with D unclear. The germline V gene has CDR1 MDHEN and CDR2 SYDVKM. Trimming took off 5 bases at V and 9 bases at J, with 14 bases between the two ends. This CDR3 has 13 amino acids. This chain's CDR3 is CASSARLIPEQFF. The DNA for the CDR3 is TGTGCCAGCAGTGCCAGACTGATTCCTGAGCAGTTCTTC. Using reference TRBV28 and TRBJ2-1 for the parts outside the CDR3, the full variable domain is DVKVTQSSRYLVKRTGEKVFLECVQDMDHENMFWYRQDPGLGLRLIYFSYDVKMKEKGDIPEGYSVSREKKERFSLILESASTNQTSMYLCASSARLIPEQFFGPGTRLTVL.

The gene calls are TRBV5-1 and TRBJ1-5; D gene unclear. There are 16 residues in the CDR3. V lost 0 bases to trimming and J lost 2 bases, with 12 bases between them. Looked up from germline, CDR1 is SGHRS and CDR2 is YFSETQ. In DNA form, the CDR3 reads TGCGCCAGCAGCTTGGCTGGCCCCGGGGGCAATCAGCCCCAGCATTTT. Its protein product is CASSLAGPGGNQPQHF.

This clonotype was found many times. The chain is built from TRBV6-6 and TRBJ1-6; the match to TRBD1 covers 11 bases. Germline CDR1 is MNHNY and CDR2 is SVGAGI (reference sequence). Trimming at V came to 6 bases and at J to 9 bases, leaving 4 bases not matched to a gene. The CDR3 consists of 14 residues. The CDR3 nucleotides are TGTGCCAGCAGAGGACAGGGGGCTAGTTCACCCCTCCACTTT. This gives the protein CASRGQGASSPLHF.

This clonotype was detected ten times or more. The V gene is TRBV21-1, the J gene TRBJ1-6; the table calls TRBD1, which could not be checked here. TRBV21-1 is given as a pseudogene. CDR3 length: 11 amino acids. This CDR3 reads CASTRVSPLHF. For the CDR3, the DNA is TGTGCCAGCACCAGGGTGTCACCCCTCCACTTT.

V is TRBV6-2 or TRBV6-3 and J is TRBJ2-4; no clear D. Germline V gives CDR1 MNHEY, CDR2 SVGEGT. The CDR3 is made up of 14 amino acids. V was cut by 2 bases and J by 1 base, with 6 bases left in between. Here the CDR3 DNA reads TGTGCCAGCAGTTACGATCCGGCCAAAAACATTCAGTACTTC. Encoded protein: CASSYDPAKNIQYF.

Many counts were recorded for this clonotype. The chain uses TRBV7-2 and TRBJ1-4; D perhaps matches TRBD1 (5 bases). Germline V gene data show CDR1 as SGHTA and CDR2 as FQGNSA. The CDR3 has 16 residues. The ends were cut back, 1 base at V and 7 bases at J, with 16 bases in the middle. CDR3 protein: CASSLVSQGGGEKLFF. The DNA for the CDR3 is TGTGCCAGCAGCTTAGTATCCCAGGGAGGTGGTGAAAAACTGTTTTTT.

This chain joins TRBV29-1 and TRBJ1-1; D might be TRBD1 (5 bases). CDR1 and CDR2 from the germline V gene are SQVTM and ANQGSEA. CDR3 length: 15 residues. Trimming removed 0 bases at V and 0 bases at J, with 11 bases between. The CDR3 here is CSVEEQRGLNTEAFF. The CDR3 region has the DNA TGCAGCGTTGAAGAGCAGCGGGGCTTGAACACTGAAGCTTTCTTT.

This clonotype turned up a few times. CDR3 nucleotide sequence: TGTGCCAGCAGCACTAGACCAGGGATCGGGGAGCTGTTTTTT. Its translation is CASSTRPGIGELFF. The V gene is TRBV7-2, the J gene TRBJ2-2, with D tentatively TRBD1 or TRBD2 (5 bases each). This CDR3 comprises 14 residues. The germline CDR1 and CDR2 sequences are SGHTA and FQGNSA. The germline V and J ends were trimmed by 5 bases and 7 bases, with 14 bases remaining between them.

There are many counts of this clonotype. CDR3 sequence: CASSEEAGTLYEQYF. As DNA, the CDR3 is TGTGCCAGCAGTGAAGAAGCGGGGACCCTCTACGAGCAGTACTTC. This chain joins TRBV2 and TRBJ2-7, with 7 nucleotides matching TRBD2. Trimming took 1 base from V and 3 from J; bases not matched to a gene: 6. This CDR3 is built from 15 residues. Germline CDR1 is SNHLY and CDR2 is FYNNEI.

In its sample, this clonotype was seen a few times. For the CDR3, the DNA is TGCGCCAGCAGCCCGGGGGTGACTCAAGAGACCCAGTACTTC. Translating it yields CASSPGVTQETQYF. This chain links TRBV5-1 with TRBJ2-5; maybe TRBD2 (6 bases). Trimming shortened V by 4 bases and J by 2 bases, and 12 bases separated the two germline ends. CDR1 is SGHRS and CDR2 is YFSETQ in the germline V gene. The CDR3 contains 14 residues. Full variable domain (outside the CDR3, taken from reference TRBV5-1 and TRBJ2-5): KAGVTQTPRYLIKTRGQQVTLSCSPISGHRSVSWYQQTPGQGLQFLFEYFSETQRNKGNFPGRFSGRQFSNSRSEMNVSTLELGDSALYLCASSPGVTQETQYFGPGTRLLVL.

This clonotype was picked up many times. The chain is built from TRBV20-1 and TRBJ2-1, with 8 bases that match TRBD2. Germline-derived CDR1 and CDR2 are DFQATT and SNEGSKA (reference sequence). The CDR3 is 16 amino acids. The V gene end was trimmed by 0 bases and the J gene end by 5 bases; junction bases not matched to a gene: 9. DNA of the CDR3: TGCAGTGCTAGAGATCCTAGCGGGCCTTATAACAATGAGCAGTTCTTC. Amino acids: CSARDPSGPYNNEQFF.

This clonotype is classed as medium-sized. V gene TRBV25-1 combines with J gene TRBJ2-7; unclear D gene. The CDR3 loop spans 14 amino acids. The germline V gene encodes CDR1 MGHDK and CDR2 SYGVNS. Between the trimmed V and J ends, which lost 2 bases and 2 bases, there was a span of 10 bases. As DNA, the CDR3 is TGTGCCAGCAGTGAACGTCGGGTGCCCTACGAGCAGTACTTC. It specifies CASSERRVPYEQYF.

As DNA, the CDR3 is TGTGCCAGCAGCCAAGGCGGGAGCACAGATACGCAGTATTTT. Translating gives CASSQGGSTDTQYF. The chain recombines TRBV3-1 with TRBJ2-3, with D possibly being TRBD2 (5 bases). Trimming stripped 1 base from V and 0 bases from J, with 5 bases between. The germline V gene encodes CDR1 LGHDT and CDR2 YNNKEL (reference sequence). The CDR3 loop spans 14 amino acids.

The rearrangement joins TRBV4-3 to TRBJ2-7; tentatively, D is TRBD2 (6 bases). Germline lookup yields CDR1 LGHNA and CDR2 YSLEER. The CDR3 extends over 13 amino acids. Trimming cost V 3 bases and J 4 bases, with 10 bases left between them. The CDR3 here is CASSQARGYEQYF. DNA for the CDR3: TGCGCCAGCAGCCAGGCCCGGGGGTACGAGCAGTACTTC.

This clonotype was recorded at least ten times. This rearrangement joins TRBV5-4 to TRBJ2-5; D remains unclear. CDR1 is SGHNT and CDR2 is YYREEE in the germline V gene (reference sequence). The V end was cut by 5 bases, the J end by 1 base, with 12 bases between. The CDR3 consists of 14 residues. CDR3 sequence: CASRPDVAQETQYF. The CDR3 bases are TGTGCCAGCAGACCGGACGTTGCCCAAGAGACCCAGTACTTC.

This clonotype was seen many times. The chain is built from TRBV20-1 and TRBJ2-1; D uncertain. Germline V gives CDR1 DFQATT, CDR2 SNEGSKA (reference sequence). Trimming stripped 1 base from V and 8 bases from J, with 12 bases between. The CDR3 totals 13 residues. CDR3 DNA: TGCAGTGCTAGAGGAAGAGTTATTGATGAGCAGTTCTTC. Translating it yields CSARGRVIDEQFF.

At least ten counts were recorded for this clonotype. The chain uses TRBV4-1 and TRBJ2-6; D call uncertain. V dropped 0 bases and J dropped 0 bases, with 15 bases sitting between them. The CDR3 loop spans 19 amino acids. CDR1 and CDR2 from the germline V gene are MGHRA and YSYEKL. Here the CDR3 reads CASSQDVASTYSGANVLTF. DNA of the CDR3: TGCGCCAGCAGCCAAGATGTTGCAAGTACTTACTCTGGGGCCAACGTCCTGACTTTC.

This clonotype was counted at least ten times. The chain joins TRBV6-2 or TRBV6-3 to TRBJ1-5; D not certain. Trimming cost V 6 bases and J 0 bases, with 12 bases left between them. The CDR3 has 15 amino acids. In germline, CDR1 is MNHEY, CDR2 SVGEGT. The CDR3 loop reads CASRDARYSNQPQHF. In nucleotides, the CDR3 is TGTGCCAGCAGGGACGCCAGGTATAGCAATCAGCCCCAGCATTTT.

There are many counts of this clonotype. The chain uses TRBV9 and TRBJ2-1; D is unresolved. The germline V gene has CDR1 SGDLS and CDR2 YYNGEE. This CDR3 has 11 residues. V was pared by 4 bases and J by 5 bases, with 4 bases between. In nucleotides, the CDR3 is TGTGCCAGCAGCTTCAACAATGAGCAGTTCTTC. This sequence encodes CASSFNNEQFF.

This clonotype was observed at least ten times. The chain employs TRBV20-1 and TRBJ1-5; D unclear. With 6 bases removed from V and 4 bases from J, the gap between germline ends came to 16 bases. The CDR3 extends over 14 amino acids. The V gene's germline CDR1 is DFQATT and CDR2 SNEGSKA (reference sequence). DNA for the CDR3: TGCAGTGCCGCGACAAGTTATGGTAATCAGCCCCAGCATTTT. Protein product: CSAATSYGNQPQHF.

This clonotype was observed many times. V and J are TRBV7-2 and TRBJ2-7; D remains unclear. V was clipped by 5 bases and J by 2 bases, with 16 bases between them. The CDR3 is 15 residues long. Germline V gene sequence: CDR1 SGHTA, CDR2 FQGNSA. CDR3 coding DNA: TGTGCCAGCAGCCTACTTCGAGCCGTCACCTACGAGCAGTACTTC. Translated: CASSLLRAVTYEQYF. The complete variable domain, with remaining parts taken from reference TRBV7-2 and TRBJ2-7, reads GAGVSQSPSNKVTEKGKDVELRCDPISGHTALYWYRQSLGQGLEFLIYFQGNSAPDKSGLPSDRFSAERTGGSVSTLTIQRTQQEDSAVYLCASSLLRAVTYEQYFGPGTRLTVT.

This clonotype was observed a few times. The CDR3 coding sequence is TGTGCCAGCTCACCGTGCTTAGGCGCTGAAGCTTTCTTT. Encoded protein: CASSPCLGAEAFF. The chain links TRBV18 to TRBJ1-1; D not certain. The ends were cut back, 3 bases at V and 6 bases at J, with 11 bases in the middle. The CDR3 is 13 residues long. Germline CDR1 and CDR2: KGHSH and LQKENI.